This T cell receptor beta chain was obtained from a study of T cell responses to AZD1222 COVID-19 vaccine. Overall study findings and caveats: CD4 TCRs associated with vaccination spanned spike, dominating at 160-218 and 743-854. Repertoires were obtained solely post-peak T cell response. As reported, nearly half of all spike-specific TCRs target variant regions that are unmutated. Clonal diversity was possibly underestimated, and white British individuals and females predominated among donors.

CDR1 is SNHLY and CDR2 is FYNNEI in the germline V gene. Trimming at V came to 8 bases and at J to 6 bases, leaving 9 bases not matched to a gene. The CDR3 sequence is 13 residues long. Of note for this clone: Its target is not known.

This table comes from immunoSEQ multiplex PCR, and its TCRdb copy is limited to in-frame clones, with some not included. The repertoire holds about 140,000 clones, about 89% seen once, with approximately 8% in the top ten. The sequences come from peripheral blood, collected 28 days after the second dose of the MenACWY control vaccine. This clonotype originated in an adult who received the MenACWY meningococcal vaccine as a control. The rearrangement joins TRBV2 to TRBJ2-7, with 8 bases matching TRBD2. DNA for the CDR3: TGTGCCAGCGCTATTGGGGCGGGGGGCGAGCAGTACTTC. It yields the protein CASAIGAGGEQYF.